The 3 T cell receptor beta chains in this list originate from one sample, sequenced in a study of T cell responses to AZD1222 COVID-19 vaccine (dated by TCRdb to the early 2020s). The label giving this sample's time point can be read as: baseline before first vaccination. Receptor libraries were prepared by the immunoSEQ multiplex PCR assay. Entries here come from immuneACCESS through TCRdb and include only in-frame sequences with V and J called. Some clones fail to appear in such tables; in the studies checked, an unresolved V gene covers under half of the shortfall, and the cause of the remainder is unknown. Here the sample has approximately 140,000 clones; about nine tenths occur a single time. Of the sample, roughly 3.1% is held by the ten largest clones. Source: peripheral blood, taken on day 0 of AZD1222 vaccination. These receptors all stem from an adult in good health.

The chain's CDR3 is CASSIPGRVGEKLFF. CDR3 bases: TGTGCCAGTAGTATTCCGGGCAGGGTCGGCGAAAAACTGTTTTTT. The V gene is TRBV19, the J gene TRBJ1-4; the D gene is possibly TRBD1 (5 bases). The CDR3 loop spans 15 amino acids. CDR1 and CDR2 from the germline V gene are LNHDA and SQIVND (reference sequence). V lost 3 bases to trimming and J lost 8 bases, with 16 bases between them.

In its sample, this clone was seen once. The V gene is TRBV11-2, the J gene TRBJ2-5; TRBD2 aligns across 7 bases. Germline trimming cut 4 bases from V and 4 bases from J; bases unmatched to any gene: 6. The V gene's germline CDR1 is SGHAT and CDR2 FQNNGV. This CDR3 contains 14 residues. DNA of the CDR3: TGTGCCAGCAGCTCCCTAATAGCGGGAGAGACCCAGTACTTC. Translating gives CASSSLIAGETQYF.

This clone was detected only once. The chain couples TRBV18 to TRBJ1-2, with no clear D. The CDR3 is 11 amino acids. Germline lookup yields CDR1 KGHSH and CDR2 LQKENI. The V end lost 3 bases, the J end lost 7 bases, and 6 bases lay between the germline ends. DNA for the CDR3: TGTGCCAGCTCACCCGACCGTGGCTACACCTTC. It specifies CASSPDRGYTF. The full variable domain, with the rest looked up from reference TRBV18 and TRBJ1-2, is NAGVMQNPRHLVRRRGQEARLRCSPMKGHSHVYWYRQLPEEGLKFMVYLQKENIIDESGMPKERFSAEFPKEGPSILRIQQVVRGDSAAYFCASSPDRGYTFGSGTRLTVV.